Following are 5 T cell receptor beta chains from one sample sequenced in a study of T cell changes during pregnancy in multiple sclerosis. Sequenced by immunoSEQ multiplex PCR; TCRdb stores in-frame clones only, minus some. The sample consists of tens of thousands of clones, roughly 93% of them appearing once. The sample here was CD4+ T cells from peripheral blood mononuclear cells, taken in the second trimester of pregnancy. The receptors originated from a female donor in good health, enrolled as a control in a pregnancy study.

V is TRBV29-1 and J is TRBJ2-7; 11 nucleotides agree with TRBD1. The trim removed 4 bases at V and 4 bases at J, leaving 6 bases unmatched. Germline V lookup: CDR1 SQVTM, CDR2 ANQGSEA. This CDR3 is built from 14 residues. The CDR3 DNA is TGCAGCGTTGGGGGCGGACAGGGGGCTTACGAGCAGTACTTC. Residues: CSVGGGQGAYEQYF.

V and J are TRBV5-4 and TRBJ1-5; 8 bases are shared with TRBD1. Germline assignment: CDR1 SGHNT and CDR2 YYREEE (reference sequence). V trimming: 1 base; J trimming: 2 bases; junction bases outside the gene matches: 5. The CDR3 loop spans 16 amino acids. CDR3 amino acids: CASSLNRGDGNQPQHF. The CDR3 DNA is TGTGCCAGCAGCTTGAACAGGGGGGATGGCAATCAGCCCCAGCATTTT.

This CDR3 reads CASSFSGGASTDTQYF. CDR3 in DNA: TGCGCCAGCAGCTTTAGCGGGGGTGCTAGCACAGATACGCAGTATTTT. The chain carries TRBV5-1 and TRBJ2-3, with TRBD2 matching 9 bases. Germline assignment: CDR1 SGHRS and CDR2 YFSETQ. V shed 2 bases and J 0 bases; nucleotides not matched to a gene: 4. The CDR3 is 16 amino acids. The whole variable domain, remainder taken from reference TRBV5-1 and TRBJ2-3, is KAGVTQTPRYLIKTRGQQVTLSCSPISGHRSVSWYQQTPGQGLQFLFEYFSETQRNKGNFPGRFSGRQFSNSRSEMNVSTLELGDSALYLCASSFSGGASTDTQYFGPGTRLTVL.

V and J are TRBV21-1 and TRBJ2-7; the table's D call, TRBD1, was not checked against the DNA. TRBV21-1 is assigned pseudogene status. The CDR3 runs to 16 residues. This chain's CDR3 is CASSLFRRTGSYEQYF. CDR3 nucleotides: TGTGCCAGCAGCCTATTCCGGCGGACAGGGAGCTACGAGCAGTACTTC.

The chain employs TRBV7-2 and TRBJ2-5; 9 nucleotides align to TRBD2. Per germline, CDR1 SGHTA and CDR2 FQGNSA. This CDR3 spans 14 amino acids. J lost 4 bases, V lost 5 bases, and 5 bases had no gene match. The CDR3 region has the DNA TGTGCCAGCAGCGCCGGACTAGCGCGAGAGACCCAGTACTTC. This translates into CASSAGLARETQYF.